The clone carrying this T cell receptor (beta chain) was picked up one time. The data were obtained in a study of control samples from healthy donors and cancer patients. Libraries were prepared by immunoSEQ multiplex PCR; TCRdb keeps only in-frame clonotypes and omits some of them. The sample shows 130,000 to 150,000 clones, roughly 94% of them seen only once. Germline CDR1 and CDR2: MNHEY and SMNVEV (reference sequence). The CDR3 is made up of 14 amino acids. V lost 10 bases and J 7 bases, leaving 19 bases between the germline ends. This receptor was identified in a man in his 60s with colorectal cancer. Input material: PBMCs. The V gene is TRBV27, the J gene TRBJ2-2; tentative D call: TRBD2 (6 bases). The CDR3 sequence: CATLPGTGGGELFF. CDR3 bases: TGTGCCACCCTACCCGGGACTGGGGGCGGGGAGCTGTTTTTT.